A selection of T cell receptor beta chains follows, all from one sample in a study of T cell responses to AZD1222 COVID-19 vaccine. Profiling relied on immunoSEQ multiplex PCR, and the TCRdb table lists in-frame clones only, not all of them. Of under 200,000 clones detected, roughly 92% appear once; the ten largest clones hold roughly 1.5%. The specimen comprised peripheral blood, sampled on day 0 of AZD1222 vaccination. The receptor source for this set is an adult in good health. The conserved cysteine and the conserved F or W are not part of the CDR3 here. Only part of the rows carry a size: once, few, many, or a class if the clone is expanded.

J gene | V gene | clone size | CDR3 protein
TRBJ2-1 | TRBV7-3 | NA | ASSLLQSSYNEQF
TRBJ2-3 | TRBV5-1 | NA | ASKRTSGTDTQY
TRBJ1-1 | TRBV5-1 | NA | ASSFTGDTEAF
TRBJ2-3 | TRBV20-1 | NA | SATEDVAQY
TRBJ2-7 | TRBV10-1 | NA | ASSDPSGGDYEQY
TRBJ2-3 | TRBV5-4 | NA | ASSFRQGSTDTQY
TRBJ1-2 | TRBV18 | NA | ASSPQAEGYT
TRBJ1-1 | TRBV5-1 | once | ASSPRTGVTEAF
TRBJ2-7 | TRBV5-1 | NA | ASSLETSGRYEQY
TRBJ1-5 | TRBV19 | NA | ASSSRVLGRGAGNQPQH
TRBJ2-3 | TRBV7-9 | NA | ASSPGSPTDTQY
TRBJ2-3 | TRBV5-4 | NA | ASSLGLAWDTQY
TRBJ1-1 | TRBV18 | NA | ASSRTGGVAEAF
TRBJ2-3 | TRBV9 | NA | ASSGSGAVTDTQY
TRBJ2-3 | TRBV30 | NA | AWSVFSGGASDTQY
TRBJ2-1 | TRBV7-8 | once | ASSRDQRENDEQF
TRBJ2-6 | TRBV9 | NA | ASSALTGTGAPGANVLT
TRBJ2-1 | TRBV7-3 | NA | ASSPAPDRGIRF
TRBJ2-7 | TRBV6-2/TRBV6-3 | NA | ASSGLAYEQY
TRBJ1-1 | TRBV5-6 | NA | ASSPLDRNTEAF
TRBJ1-6 | TRBV7-2 | NA | ASKKQGSSYNSPLH
TRBJ1-5 | TRBV6-2/TRBV6-3 | once | ASSPGTGGIQPQH
TRBJ2-1 | TRBV9 | NA | ASSVDPASGTYNEQF
TRBJ1-5 | TRBV6-2/TRBV6-3 | NA | ASSSPAVHQPQH
TRBJ2-5 | TRBV24-1 | once | ATIGPGETQY
TRBJ1-1 | TRBV12-3/TRBV12-4 | NA | ASSLSATEAF